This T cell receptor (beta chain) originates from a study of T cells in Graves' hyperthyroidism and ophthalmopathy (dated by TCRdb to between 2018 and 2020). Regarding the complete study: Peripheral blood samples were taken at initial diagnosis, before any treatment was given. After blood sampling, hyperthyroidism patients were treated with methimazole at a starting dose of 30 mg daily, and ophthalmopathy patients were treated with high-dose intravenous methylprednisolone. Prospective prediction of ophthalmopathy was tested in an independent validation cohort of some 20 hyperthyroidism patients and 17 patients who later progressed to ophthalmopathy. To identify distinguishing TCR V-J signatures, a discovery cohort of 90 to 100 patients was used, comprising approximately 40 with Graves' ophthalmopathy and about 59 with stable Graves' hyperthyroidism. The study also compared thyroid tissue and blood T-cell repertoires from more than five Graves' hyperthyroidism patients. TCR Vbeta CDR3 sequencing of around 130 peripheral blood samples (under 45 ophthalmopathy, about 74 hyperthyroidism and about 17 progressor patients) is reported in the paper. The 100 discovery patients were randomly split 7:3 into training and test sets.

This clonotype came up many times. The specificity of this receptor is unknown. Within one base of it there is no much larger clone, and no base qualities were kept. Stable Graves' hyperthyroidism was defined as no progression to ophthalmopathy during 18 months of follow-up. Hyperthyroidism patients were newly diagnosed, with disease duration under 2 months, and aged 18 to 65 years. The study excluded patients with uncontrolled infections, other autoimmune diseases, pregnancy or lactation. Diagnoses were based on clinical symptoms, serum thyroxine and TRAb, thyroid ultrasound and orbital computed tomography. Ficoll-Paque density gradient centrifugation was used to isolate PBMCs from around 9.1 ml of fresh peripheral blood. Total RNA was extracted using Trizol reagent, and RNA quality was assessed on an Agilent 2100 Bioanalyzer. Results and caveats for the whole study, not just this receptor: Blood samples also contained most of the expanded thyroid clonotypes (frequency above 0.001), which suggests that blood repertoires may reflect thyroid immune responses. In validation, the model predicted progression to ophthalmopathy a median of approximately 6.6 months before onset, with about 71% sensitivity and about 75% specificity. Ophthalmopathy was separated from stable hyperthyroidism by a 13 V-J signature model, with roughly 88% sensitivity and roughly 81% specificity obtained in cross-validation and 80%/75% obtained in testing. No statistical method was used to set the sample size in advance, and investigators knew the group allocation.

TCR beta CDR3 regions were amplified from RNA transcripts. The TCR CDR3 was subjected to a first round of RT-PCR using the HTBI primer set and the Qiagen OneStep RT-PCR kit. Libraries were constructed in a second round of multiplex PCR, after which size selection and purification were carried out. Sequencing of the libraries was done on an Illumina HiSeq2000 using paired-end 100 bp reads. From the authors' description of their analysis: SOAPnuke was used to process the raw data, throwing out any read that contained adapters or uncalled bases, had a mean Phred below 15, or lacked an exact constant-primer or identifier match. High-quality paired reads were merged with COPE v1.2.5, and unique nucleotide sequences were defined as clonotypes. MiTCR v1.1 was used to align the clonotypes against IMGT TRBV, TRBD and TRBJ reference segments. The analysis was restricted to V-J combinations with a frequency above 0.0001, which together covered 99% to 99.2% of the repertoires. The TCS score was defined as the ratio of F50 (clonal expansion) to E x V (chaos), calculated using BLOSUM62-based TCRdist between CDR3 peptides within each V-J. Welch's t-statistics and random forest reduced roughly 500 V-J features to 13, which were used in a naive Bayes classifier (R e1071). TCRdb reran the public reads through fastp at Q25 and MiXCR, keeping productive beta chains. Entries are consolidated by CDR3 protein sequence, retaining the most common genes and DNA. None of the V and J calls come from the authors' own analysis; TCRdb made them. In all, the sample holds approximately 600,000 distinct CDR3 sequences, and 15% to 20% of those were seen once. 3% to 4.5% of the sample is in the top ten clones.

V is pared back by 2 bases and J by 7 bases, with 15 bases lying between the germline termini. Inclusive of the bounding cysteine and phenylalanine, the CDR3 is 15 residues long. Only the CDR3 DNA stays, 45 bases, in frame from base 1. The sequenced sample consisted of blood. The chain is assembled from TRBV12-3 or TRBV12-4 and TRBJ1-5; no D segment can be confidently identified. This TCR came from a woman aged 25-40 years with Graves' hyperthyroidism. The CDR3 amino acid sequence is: CASSLREAVGQPQHF. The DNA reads TGTGCCAGCAGTTTAAGGGAGGCAGTTGGACAGCCCCAGCATTTT.